This TCR beta chain was profiled in a study of radiotherapy plus CTLA-4 blockade in lung cancer. The CDR3 sequence is 14 residues long. The V end lost 7 bases, the J end lost 10 bases, and 19 bases lay between the germline ends. Looked up from germline, CDR1 is MGHDK and CDR2 is SYGVNS. Data came from immunoSEQ multiplex PCR; TCRdb stores just in-frame clones and leaves some out. Altogether 30,000 to 35,000 clones are present, 60% to 75% being singletons, with the ten largest covering under 4.5%. This sequence joins TRBV25-1 and TRBJ1-4; unclear D gene. The material was peripheral blood, obtained from a patient treated with radiotherapy plus ipilimumab. The source of this sequence is a human donor with non-small cell lung cancer who had stable disease on radiotherapy plus ipilimumab. CDR3 nucleotides: TGTGCCAGCACCGAAGCAGGCGGTGGTCGAAAACTGTTTTTT. Protein: CASTEAGGGRKLFF.